This T cell receptor beta chain comes out of a study of blood T cell repertoires in COVID-19. Study as a whole: The samples span acute and convalescent COVID-19 from the United States, Italy and Spain. Sample material is recorded as cDNA or gDNA derived from T cells, B-cell-depleted T cells, or PBMCs.

Per the authors' pipeline: The authors estimated nucleated cell counts from reference gene primer amplification. Profiled with immunoSEQ multiplex PCR; TCRdb holds only in-frame clones, not every one. That table gives V, J and clone size, and the DNA gave D and trimming. This table has around 110,000 clones, 60% to 85% appearing once. The CDR3 loop spans 15 amino acids. The J segment lost 4 bases and the V segment lost 1 base, leaving 5 bases of the junction unmatched. CDR1 SGHKS and CDR2 YYEKEE come from the germline V gene (reference sequence). The sequencing input was peripheral blood. This clonotype originated in a man between 65 and 85 years old with acute or convalescent COVID-19. The V and J genes are TRBV5-5 and TRBJ2-3; 8 bases map to TRBD1. This CDR3 reads CASSLRQGTPDTQYF. The CDR3 nucleotides are TGTGCCAGCAGCTTGAGACAGGGGACACCAGATACGCAGTATTTT.